Below are 8 T cell receptor beta chains sequenced from a single sample in a study of T cell repertoires in cytomegalovirus infection. TCRdb re-derived calls from the reads in MiXCR, one entry per CDR3 protein. Of hundreds of thousands of distinct CDR3 sequences in the sample, about a third were seen once. These TCRs are of unknown antigen specificity. The starting material was cultured CD8+ T cells from PBMCs, obtained from culture after CMV antigen stimulation. Every receptor here comes from a human donor in good health (CMV status not recorded). Some clones in this sample may be carry-over from other donors' samples.

The chain employs TRBV29-1 and TRBJ1-3; tentative D call: TRBD1 (5 bases). The germline gives CDR1 SQVTM, CDR2 ANQGSEA. V lost 6 bases to trimming and J lost 0 bases, with 15 bases between them. The length of the CDR3 is 15 residues. This CDR3 reads CSVPETGNSGNTIYF. The CDR3 DNA follows: TGCAGCGTCCCAGAAACAGGCAACTCTGGAAACACCATATATTTT.

The chain employs TRBV14 and TRBJ2-7; tentative D call: TRBD1 (5 bases). This CDR3 comprises 13 residues. Germline lookup yields CDR1 SGHDN and CDR2 FVKESK. V lost 4 bases and J lost 5, with 12 bases in between. Here the CDR3 DNA reads TGTGCCAGCAGCCTATTCTGGGGCCACGAGCAGTACTTC. Amino acid sequence: CASSLFWGHEQYF.

This clonotype was observed a handful of times. V is TRBV28 and J is TRBJ2-7; 8 nucleotides agree with TRBD1. V lost 2 bases and J lost 7; bases outside the gene matches: 4. The CDR3 runs to 13 residues. Per germline, CDR1 MDHEN and CDR2 SYDVKM. The CDR3 here is CASSLVQGVEQYV. Written as DNA, the CDR3 is TGTGCCAGCAGTTTAGTACAGGGGGTTGAGCAGTACGTC.

This clonotype occurred many times. The chain combines TRBV27 with TRBJ2-2, with a tentative D call TRBD2 (6 bases). The CDR3 has 16 amino acids. V lost 2 bases, J lost 3 bases, and 13 bases lay in between. The V gene's germline CDR1 is MNHEY and CDR2 SMNVEV (reference sequence). DNA for the CDR3: TGTGCCAGCAGTTTAGCCGGAGGGCTTTACACCGGGGAGCTGTTTTTT. Protein product: CASSLAGGLYTGELFF.

The genes are TRBV12-3 or TRBV12-4 and TRBJ1-5; the D gene is possibly TRBD1 (5 bases). V dropped 2 bases and J dropped 1 base, with 9 bases sitting between them. This CDR3 has 15 residues. Here the CDR3 reads CASSLYWGSNQPQHF. In DNA form, the CDR3 reads TGTGCCAGCAGTTTATATTGGGGGAGCAATCAGCCCCAGCATTTT.

A few counts support this clonotype. The rearrangement joins TRBV7-9 to TRBJ2-1, with D possibly matching TRBD2 (7 bases). Germline V CDR1 and CDR2: SEHNR, FQNEAQ (reference sequence). V was clipped by 10 bases and J by 5 bases, with 18 bases between them. The CDR3 sequence is 14 residues long. The CDR3 sequence: CATKSGGRHNEQFF. The CDR3 DNA reads as TGTGCCACTAAATCCGGGGGGCGTCACAATGAGCAGTTCTTC.

This clonotype was seen more than once but under ten times. J is TRBJ2-6 and V is TRBV7-9, with D unresolved. This CDR3 comprises 16 residues. V was pared by 5 bases and J by 0 bases, with 11 bases between. Germline CDR1 and CDR2: SEHNR and FQNEAQ (reference sequence). CDR3 protein: CASSPLSGSGANVLTF. CDR3 nucleotide sequence: TGTGCCAGCAGCCCCCTATCGGGCTCTGGGGCCAACGTCCTGACTTTC. The full variable domain, rest sourced from reference TRBV7-9 and TRBJ2-6, is DTGVSQNPRHKITKRGQNVTFRCDPISEHNRLYWYRQTLGQGPEFLTYFQNEAQLEKSRLLSDRFSAERPKGSFSTLEIQRTEQGDSAMYLCASSPLSGSGANVLTFGAGSRLTVL.

This clonotype appeared many times. The genes are TRBV7-9 and TRBJ2-7; D ambiguous. Germline V gene lookup returns CDR1 SEHNR and CDR2 FQNEAQ (reference sequence). The CDR3 runs to 12 residues. The ends were cut back, 3 bases at V and 6 bases at J, with 9 bases in the middle. Here the CDR3 DNA reads TGTGCCAGCAGCTTCCCCCTCGGCGAGCAGTACTTC. Its protein is CASSFPLGEQYF.